The entry below describes one T cell receptor (beta chain). The antigen remains undetermined. Separation from the roughly 700-subject first cohort characterized the roughly 130-subject validation cohort, to which the donors belonged. V dropped 1 base and J dropped 5 bases, with 10 bases sitting between them. Germline V gene data show CDR1 as LNHDA and CDR2 as SQIVND (reference sequence). This CDR3 has 14 amino acids. Libraries were prepared by immunoSEQ multiplex PCR; TCRdb keeps only in-frame clonotypes and omits some of them. This table has 50,000 to 80,000 clones, 85% to 95% appearing once. This entry is derived from a study of cytomegalovirus exposure and HLA in healthy donors. About the research overall: A subsequent analysis reported that the 110 or so validation repertoires were produced on the same platform that had also been used for the approximately 700 first-cohort repertoires.

Broader study findings: A few CMV-associated chains were confirmed in vitro to be specific for CMV antigens. It was reportedly the case that the classifier diagnosed cytomegalovirus status with high specificity and sensitivity.

The clonotype was recovered from a woman aged 18-29 years in good health and CMV-seropositive. Sequencing was performed on PBMCs. This rearrangement joins TRBV19 to TRBJ2-3; a possible D gene is TRBD1 (5 bases). The CDR3 region has the DNA TGTGCCAGTAGTATAGTGACAGACCTAGATACGCAGTATTTT. As protein: CASSIVTDLDTQYF.